The 8 T cell receptor beta chains listed next were all sequenced from one sample in a study of beta chain features in type 1 diabetes. The entirety of the isolated RNA underwent reverse transcription, so expressed TCRB transcripts were sequenced. Sequencing was performed with immunoSEQ multiplex PCR; in TCRdb, only in-frame clones are kept and a portion is missing. The table lists roughly 350,000 clones, roughly 11% of them singletons. The sample taken for sequencing was naive CD4+ T cells from blood. Every receptor here comes from a woman aged 25 to 39 in good health.

The sample holds a few counts of this clone. CDR3 region: CASSLATGGEKLFF. CDR3 DNA: TGTGCCAGCAGTTTAGCTACCGGGGGTGAAAAACTGTTTTTT. The chain is built from TRBV28 and TRBJ1-4; D is possibly TRBD1 (5 bases). The CDR3 consists of 14 residues. Germline-derived CDR1 and CDR2 are MDHEN and SYDVKM. V lost 2 bases and J lost 7, with 11 bases in between.

The J gene is TRBJ1-2, the V gene TRBV4-3; 7 bases match TRBD1. Germline V gene lookup returns CDR1 LGHNA and CDR2 YSLEER. The CDR3 spans 16 residues. Germline trimming cut 0 bases from V and 1 base from J; bases unmatched to any gene: 5. The CDR3 reads CASSQDVYRGNYGYTF. The CDR3 bases are TGCGCCAGCAGCCAAGATGTATACAGGGGTAACTATGGCTACACCTTC.

The sample holds a few counts of this clone. V usage is TRBV1 and J usage is TRBJ2-7; the D call in the table, TRBD1, was not verified against the DNA. TRBV1 is noted as a pseudogene. The CDR3 sequence is 14 residues long. CDR3 protein: CTSSQDAGIYEQYF. CDR3 in DNA: TGCACCAGCAGCCAAGACGCAGGGATATACGAGCAGTACTTC.

This clone was seen a few times. V and J are TRBV5-1 and TRBJ2-7, with TRBD2 identical over 8 bases. The CDR3 length is 18 residues. Germline CDR1 and CDR2: SGHRS and YFSETQ. V lost 0 bases and J lost 0; bases outside the gene matches: 11. The CDR3 here is CASSLGNSGTPRSYEQYF. The DNA of the CDR3 is TGCGCCAGCAGCTTGGGTAATAGCGGGACGCCCCGCTCCTACGAGCAGTACTTC.

The gene calls are TRBV5-1 and TRBJ2-1, with 9 bases aligning to TRBD2. CDR1 and CDR2 from the germline V gene are SGHRS and YFSETQ. Trimming took 4 bases from V and 4 from J; bases not matched to a gene: 3. This CDR3 is built from 14 residues. Here the CDR3 DNA reads TGCGCCAGCAGCCCGGGACTAGCATACAATGAGCAGTTCTTC. This codes for CASSPGLAYNEQFF. Drawing the rest from reference TRBV5-1 and TRBJ2-1, the complete variable domain is KAGVTQTPRYLIKTRGQQVTLSCSPISGHRSVSWYQQTPGQGLQFLFEYFSETQRNKGNFPGRFSGRQFSNSRSEMNVSTLELGDSALYLCASSPGLAYNEQFFGPGTRLTVL.

This chain connects TRBV10-3 to TRBJ2-1; 8 bases agree with TRBD2. Germline CDR1 is ENHRY and CDR2 is SYGVKD. The CDR3 is 14 amino acids. V gave up 10 bases and J gave up 3 bases; unmatched junction bases: 8. In DNA form, the CDR3 reads TGTGCCACCGGAGCGGGAGTGGGCTACAATGAGCAGTTCTTC. This sequence encodes CATGAGVGYNEQFF.

The rearrangement uses TRBV4-1 and TRBJ2-7; TRBD1 agrees at 8 bases. The CDR3 runs 18 residues. V gave up 0 bases and J gave up 1 base; unmatched junction bases: 11. CDR1 and CDR2 from the germline V gene are MGHRA and YSYEKL. CDR3: CASSQDPLGTGYSYEQYF. The CDR3 DNA follows: TGCGCCAGCAGCCAAGACCCCCTCGGGACAGGATATTCCTACGAGCAGTACTTC.

The gene calls are TRBV7-9 and TRBJ1-1; 8 bases match TRBD1. V shed 5 bases, J shed 1 base, and the junction held 3 bases outside the gene matches. CDR1 SEHNR and CDR2 FQNEAQ come from the germline V gene (reference sequence). This CDR3 has 14 residues. Written as DNA, the CDR3 is TGTGCCAGCAGCCAAGGACAGGGGAACACTGAAGCTTTCTTT. This encodes CASSQGQGNTEAFF. The full variable domain, rest sourced from reference TRBV7-9 and TRBJ1-1, is DTGVSQNPRHKITKRGQNVTFRCDPISEHNRLYWYRQTLGQGPEFLTYFQNEAQLEKSRLLSDRFSAERPKGSFSTLEIQRTEQGDSAMYLCASSQGQGNTEAFFGQGTRLTVV.